What follows describes a single T cell receptor (beta chain). Its antigen remains unidentified. TCRdb itself ran the reads through MiXCR, one entry per CDR3 protein. The sample lists under 350,000 distinct CDR3 sequences; roughly 9.3% were seen once. The data derive from a study of T cell repertoires in cytomegalovirus infection. Whole-study context: The public TCR beta signatures pointed to both CMV infection and matching HLA type.

General study points: Within the response measured ex vivo, HLA-C-restricted CMV-specific TCR beta clonotypes were dominant.

The specimen was PBMCs. This clonotype originated in a human donor in good health (CMV status not recorded). Some clones in this sample may be carry-over from other donors' samples.

CDR3 protein: CASSLSNILSYEQYF. CDR3 sequence (DNA): TGTGCCAGCAGTTTAAGTAACATCCTCTCCTACGAGCAGTACTTC. The chain employs TRBV12-3 or TRBV12-4 and TRBJ2-7; D call uncertain. The V gene lost 2 bases and the J gene lost 0 bases, with 11 bases spanning the gap. The CDR3 is 15 residues long.